The present TCR beta chain was sequenced within a study of CD8 T cells in ankylosing spondylitis. Findings and limits, study-wide: Disease-linked clones displayed a CD8+ phenotype and appeared relatively rarely in peripheral blood. In synovial fluid and blood from reactive arthritis, some motif variants were previously reported. According to the report, clones linked to the disease were significantly enriched in matched synovial fluid samples taken from ankylosing spondylitis patients.

The CDR3 consists of 12 residues. The V and J ends lost 2 bases and 9 bases respectively, with 8 bases between them. Germline-derived CDR1 and CDR2 are SNHLY and FYNNEI. Quantitative 5'-RACE with molecular barcodes produced the TCR beta libraries. MiXCR, run by TCRdb on the 5' RACE reads, gives a single entry per CDR3 protein. Here the sample spans tens of thousands of distinct CDR3 sequences, 27% being singletons. A note on this clonotype: As yet, its antigen is unknown.

V and J are TRBV2 and TRBJ2-1; D tentatively reads TRBD1 or TRBD2 (5 bases each). This receptor was obtained from a male donor with ankylosing spondylitis or in good health (not recorded which). The sequencing sample was made of blood, either unsorted or a sorted T cell fraction (not recorded which). The CDR3 here is CASSELGVEQFF. The DNA of the CDR3 is TGTGCCAGCAGTGAACTGGGGGTTGAGCAGTTCTTC.